What follows is one T cell receptor beta chain and its context. The specificity of this receptor is unknown. A much larger clonotype is one base distant, so this may be a read error. This entry belongs to a study of T-cell reconstitution after alpha-beta-depleted transplantation in children (dated by TCRdb to 2015 to 2016). About the investigation overall: T-cell immune reconstitution after TCRalphabeta/CD19-depleted allogeneic hematopoietic cell transplantation in children was quantitatively tracked in the study by means of TCR repertoire profiling. Paper-wide results and their limitations: In some patients, the high TCRbeta diversity seen at day 60 was put down to recipient T cells and intrathymic progenitors that had survived conditioning. The apparently early alphabetaT-cell count recovery about two months after transplant was reportedly dependent on only several hundred rapidly expanded clones derived from non-depleted graft cells. Over the following months the frequencies of hyperexpanded clones went down, and after one year T-cell counts and TCRbeta diversity were mostly credited to newly produced T cells.

Libraries were prepared through PCR. The listed sequencing device is Illumina HiSeq 2500. To normalize quantification of the TCRbeta repertoire, the TCR libraries were built with molecular barcoding that relied on unique molecular identifiers. Clones were called with MiXCR by TCRdb after fastp trimmed the public reads at Q25, and only in-frame beta chains were retained. For every CDR3 protein sequence, its rows merge into one entry that carries the most common genes and DNA. This sample gives roughly 300,000 distinct CDR3 sequences in total; roughly 10% of them show up just once. 23% of the sample is held by the ten biggest clonotypes. The CDR3 holds 15 amino acids from the cysteine to the phenylalanine. This entry keeps only the CDR3 DNA: 45 bases, framed from base 1. The germline V gene yields SGHRS for CDR1 and YFSETQ for CDR2. Per the publication, the treatment or condition label means: allogeneic hematopoietic cell transplantation with graft depleted of TCRalphabeta T cells and CD19 B cells. The children who served as transplant recipients had been given grafts of TCRalphabeta/CD19-depleted allogeneic hematopoietic cells.

The chain employs TRBV5-1 and TRBJ1-1, and TRBD1 may be the D gene, going by 5 matching bases. This TCR was sampled from a male patient aged 2 to 9 who had a stem cell transplant for chronic granulomatous disease, so the T cells may come from the graft donor. Sequencing was performed on peripheral blood, taken 180 days after TCRalphabeta/CD19-depleted stem cell transplant. The DNA reads TGCGCCAGCAACTTGGTGTGGGGGGAGAACACTGAAGCTTTCTTT. The resulting protein is CASNLVWGENTEAFF.